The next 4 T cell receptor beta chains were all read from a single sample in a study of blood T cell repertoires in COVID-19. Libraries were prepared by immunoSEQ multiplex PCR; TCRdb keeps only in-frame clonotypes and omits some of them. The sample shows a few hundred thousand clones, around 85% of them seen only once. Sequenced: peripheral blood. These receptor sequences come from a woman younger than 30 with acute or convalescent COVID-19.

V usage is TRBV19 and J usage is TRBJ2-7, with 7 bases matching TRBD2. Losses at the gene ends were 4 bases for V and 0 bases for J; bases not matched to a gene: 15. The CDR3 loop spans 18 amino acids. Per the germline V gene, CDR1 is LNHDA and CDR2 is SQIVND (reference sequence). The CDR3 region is CASSKYLELAEPSYEQYF. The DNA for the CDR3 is TGTGCCAGTAGTAAGTATTTAGAGCTAGCGGAACCCTCCTACGAGCAGTACTTC.

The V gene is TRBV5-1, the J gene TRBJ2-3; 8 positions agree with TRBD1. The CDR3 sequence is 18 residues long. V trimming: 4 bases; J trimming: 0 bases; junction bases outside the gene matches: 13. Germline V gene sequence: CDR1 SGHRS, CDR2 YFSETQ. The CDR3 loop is CASSLGQGTIASTDTQYF. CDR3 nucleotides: TGCGCCAGCAGCCTCGGACAGGGAACGATTGCTAGCACAGATACGCAGTATTTT.

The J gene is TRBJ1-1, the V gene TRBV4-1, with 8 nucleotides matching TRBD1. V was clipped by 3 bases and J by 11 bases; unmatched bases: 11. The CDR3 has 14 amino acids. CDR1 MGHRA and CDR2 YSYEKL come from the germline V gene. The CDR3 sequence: CASSQERQGRVAFF. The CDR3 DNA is TGCGCCAGCAGCCAGGAAAGACAGGGGAGAGTGGCTTTCTTT.

The DNA of the CDR3 is TGTGCCAGCAGCTTCGGGGATGCCGGGACTGAAGCTTTCTTT. It specifies CASSFGDAGTEAFF. The chain uses TRBV6-5 and TRBJ1-1, with D unclear. Germline V gene sequence: CDR1 MNHEY, CDR2 SVGAGI. V was pared by 6 bases and J by 5 bases, with 16 bases between. This CDR3 comprises 14 residues.